This T cell receptor beta chain came from a study of OX40 agonist ivuxolimab in advanced cancers. General study points: At doses 0.1 to 3.0 mg/kg, CD4+ and CD8+ clones expanded.

Only in-frame clones appear in the TCRdb table, and some are missing; sequencing was by immunoSEQ multiplex PCR. The table lists some 94,000 clones, 92% of them singletons. As regards this clone: Its specificity is not known.

The sequence came from an adult with an advanced solid tumor such as melanoma, head and neck, liver or kidney cancer. The source was CD4+ or CD8+ T cells sorted from blood, collected in a trial of the OX40 agonist ivuxolimab.

The CDR3 DNA sequence: TGTGCCAGCAGTTCCCTCTGGACTAGCGCCGAAGAGACCCAGTACTTC. This codes for CASSSLWTSAEETQYF. The chain employs TRBV27 and TRBJ2-5; 9 bases map to TRBD2. This CDR3 comprises 16 residues. Germline V gene lookup returns CDR1 MNHEY and CDR2 SMNVEV (reference sequence). Trimming cost V 4 bases and J 3 bases; bases outside gene matches: 9.